These 10 T cell receptor beta chains originate from one sample sequenced in a study of CD8+ T cells in alopecia areata. RNA extraction was followed by reverse transcription into cDNA, which acted as the sequencing template. Generated by immunoSEQ multiplex PCR, the TCRdb table keeps only in-frame clones and is missing some. The sample includes approximately 300,000 clones, none of them occurring once. Sorting of pooled cutaneous lymph node cells was based on CD4, CD8alpha, NKG2D, NKG2ACE and other markers. Material: CD4+ T cells sorted from a lymph node. The receptors stem from a C3H/HeJ mouse with alopecia areata. These mice share the MHC haplotype H2-k.

This clone was seen a few times. All gene names here are mouse names. Sequencing ends 4 residues short of the CDR3 end; the germline J gene provides the rest. This chain joins TRBV5 and TRBJ2-5, with D possibly being TRBD1 (6 bases). The V end was cut by 3 bases, the J end by 0 bases, with 10 bases between. The CDR3 runs 15 residues. CDR1 and CDR2 from the germline V gene are LGHNA and YNLKQL (reference sequence). CDR3 in amino acids: CASSHRDINQDTQYF. Incomplete CDR3 DNA: TGTGCCAGCAGCCACCGGGACATTAACCAAGAC.

There are a few counts of this clone. Genes and germline come from the mouse. Read coverage stops 4 residues before the CDR3 terminus; the germline J gene supplies the remainder. The chain has TRBV1 and TRBJ1-2, with a weak D call TRBD1 (6 bases). The CDR3 totals 13 residues. Between the trimmed V and J ends, which lost 4 bases and 2 bases, there was a span of 8 bases. Germline V CDR1 and CDR2: NSQYPW, LRSPGD (reference sequence). CDR3 bases read: TGCACCTGCAGTGAACAGGGTAACTCC. Translated: CTCSEQGNS. The whole CDR3 reads CTCSEQGNSDYTF.

As concerns this clone: These gene names are mouse names. The sequenced fragment ends 4 residues before the CDR3 boundary, so the rest is inferred from the germline J gene. The chain is built from TRBV12-1 and TRBJ2-3; a possible D gene is TRBD2 (6 bases). The germline V and J ends were trimmed by 7 bases and 0 bases, with 7 bases remaining between them. Germline loops: CDR1 SGHSN, CDR2 HYEKVE. The CDR3 is 12 amino acids. The sequenced CDR3 bases are TGTGCCAGGGGGGGTAGTGCAGAA. This codes for CARGGSAE. From start to end, the CDR3 is CARGGSAETLYF.

Details on this clone: Gene and germline names: mouse. Read data end 4 residues before the CDR3 end; the end is taken from the germline J gene. Other DNA sequences of this sample code for an identical CDR3. This chain uses TRBV1 with TRBJ2-2; TRBD2 agrees at 11 bases. This CDR3 contains 17 residues. Losses at the gene ends were 3 bases for V and 1 base for J; bases not matched to a gene: 4. CDR1 and CDR2 from the germline V gene are NSQYPW and LRSPGD (reference sequence). The chain's CDR3 is CTCSADWGGGNTGQLYF. Partial CDR3 DNA: TGCACCTGCAGTGCCGACTGGGGGGGTGGAAACACCGGG.

As concerns this clone: Mouse gene names and germline throughout. The DNA ends 4 residues before the CDR3 does, and the rest of the CDR3 is filled in from the germline J gene. The chain carries TRBV13-2 and TRBJ1-2; D gene uncertain. The V end was cut by 1 base, the J end by 0 bases, with 10 bases between. Germline CDR1 NNHNN, CDR2 SYGAGS (reference sequence). This CDR3 is built from 15 residues. CDR3 DNA (partial): TGTGCCAGCGGTGATACCCGACACTCAAACTCC. Protein sequence: CASGDTRHSNS. Given in full, the CDR3 is CASGDTRHSNSDYTF.

This clone has a handful of counts. Here the gene names and germline are mouse. The read comes to an end 4 residues before the CDR3 does, leaving the germline J gene to fill in the end. The chain links TRBV1 to TRBJ2-4, with no clear D. The CDR3 spans 12 residues. Per the germline V gene, CDR1 is NSQYPW and CDR2 is LRSPGD (reference sequence). V shed 4 bases and J shed 3 bases, with 5 bases lying between them. The part of the CDR3 DNA that was read is TGCACCTGCAGTGAACACCAAAAC. This encodes CTCSEHQN. Given in full, the CDR3 is CTCSEHQNTLYF.

This clone was seen a few times. The listed genes are named as in mouse. The CDR3 is cut off 4 residues early in the read; its end comes from the germline J gene. Other DNA sequences in the same sample also yield this CDR3. V usage is TRBV19 and J usage is TRBJ2-5, with 9 positions matching TRBD1. Germline CDR1 is FNHDT and CDR2 is SITEND (reference sequence). This CDR3 contains 14 residues. CDR3: CASSTGTGKDTQYF. The sequenced CDR3 bases are TGTGCCAGCAGTACCGGGACAGGGAAAGAC.

The table lists this clone with a few counts. The genes are named according to mouse. The CDR3 goes on 4 residues after the read ends, and that part is filled in from the germline J gene. The rearrangement joins TRBV5 to TRBJ2-5; D gene ambiguous. The germline V gene has CDR1 LGHNA and CDR2 YNLKQL (reference sequence). The CDR3 has 13 residues. Trimming stripped 3 bases from V and 3 bases from J, with 7 bases between. The DNA read from the CDR3 is TGTGCCAGCAGCCACCCAGCTCAAGAC. Residues: CASSHPAQD. The entire CDR3 is CASSHPAQDTQYF.

In this sample, this clone turned up a few times. Gene names denote mouse genes. Partial CDR3 DNA: TGTGCTAGCAGTTTCCAGACAAATGCAGAA. It yields the protein CASSFQTNAE. In full, the CDR3 reads CASSFQTNAETLYF. The chain is built from TRBV29 and TRBJ2-3, with no clear D. The read ends 4 residues before the CDR3 terminus; that terminus is restored from the germline J gene. This CDR3 comprises 14 residues. V lost 3 bases and J 2 bases, leaving 9 bases between the germline ends. Germline CDR1 reads MSHET; CDR2 reads SYDVDS.

This clone has a handful of counts. Genes and germline are mouse. Coverage ceases 4 residues before the CDR3 finishes, and the germline J gene fills in the end. The V call is TRBV19, the J call TRBJ2-3; 8 bases map to TRBD1. V was clipped by 2 bases and J by 2 bases; unmatched bases: 7. The CDR3 spans 16 residues. Germline CDR1 is FNHDT and CDR2 is SITEND (reference sequence). This CDR3 is CASSMPRTGIAETLYF. Partial CDR3 DNA: TGTGCCAGCAGTATGCCTCGGACAGGGATTGCAGAA.